The 10 T cell receptor beta chains below were found in one sample sequenced in a study of CD8 T cells in ankylosing spondylitis. In TCRdb, the 5' RACE reads were re-called with MiXCR into one record per CDR3 protein. In the table there are over 110,000 distinct CDR3 sequences, roughly 7.7% of which are singletons. Input material: synovial fluid, either unsorted or a sorted T cell fraction (not recorded which). Receptors were obtained from a male donor with ankylosing spondylitis.

This clonotype was seen a few times. The CDR3 is CSARRQDTNSPLHF. The CDR3 DNA sequence: TGCAGTGCTCGAAGACAGGATACCAATTCACCCCTCCACTTT. The rearrangement uses TRBV20-1 and TRBJ1-6, with D perhaps TRBD1 (6 bases). Trimming took off 5 bases at V and 7 bases at J, with 15 bases between the two ends. This CDR3 is built from 14 residues. Germline V gives CDR1 DFQATT, CDR2 SNEGSKA (reference sequence).

J is TRBJ1-6 and V is TRBV5-1, with TRBD1 as a possible D gene (6 bases). The CDR3 covers 15 residues. Trimming took off 0 bases at V and 8 bases at J, with 12 bases between the two ends. The germline V gene encodes CDR1 SGHRS and CDR2 YFSETQ. For the CDR3, the DNA is TGCGCCAGCAGCTTGGCAGGGCAGGGGTATTCACCCCTCCACTTT. Its translation: CASSLAGQGYSPLHF.

The chain is built from TRBV20-1 and TRBJ2-1, with TRBD2 matching over 7 bases. The CDR3 is made up of 15 amino acids. Losses at the gene ends were 3 bases for V and 9 bases for J; bases not matched to a gene: 14. Germline assignment: CDR1 DFQATT and CDR2 SNEGSKA (reference sequence). CDR3 nucleotides: TGCAGTGCTAGGCTTAGCGGGCCCGAAGACGGTGAGCAGTTCTTC. It encodes CSARLSGPEDGEQFF.

In its sample, this clonotype was seen a few times. This chain links TRBV20-1 with TRBJ2-5; 11 nucleotides line up with TRBD2. This CDR3 contains 12 residues. With 6 bases clipped from V and 5 bases from J, the junction kept 2 bases outside the gene matches. Germline assignment: CDR1 DFQATT and CDR2 SNEGSKA (reference sequence). The CDR3 protein is CSAGLAVETQYF. CDR3 coding DNA: TGCAGTGCGGGACTAGCGGTGGAGACCCAGTACTTC.

This clonotype has a single count. J is TRBJ2-3 and V is TRBV5-5; D remains unclear. The CDR3 totals 14 residues. CDR1 is SGHKS, CDR2 YYEKEE, per germline (reference sequence). V was trimmed by 4 bases and J by 5 bases, leaving 14 bases between them. The CDR3 DNA reads TGTGCCAGCAGCCCTGGGCCCTTCAGAGATACGCAGTATTTT. Its translation: CASSPGPFRDTQYF.

To note about this clonotype: This clone may be a read error of a much larger clone one base away. This chain joins TRBV20-1 and TRBJ1-5; TRBD1 is a possible D gene (6 bases). The CDR3 is 13 amino acids. Trimming left V 3 bases short and J 7 bases short, with 13 bases between. Germline V gene data show CDR1 as DFQATT and CDR2 as SNEGSKA (reference sequence). Here the CDR3 reads CSASGQSWQPQHF. In nucleotides, the CDR3 is TGCAGTGCTAGCGGACAGTCTTGGCAGCCCCAGCATTTT.

This clonotype was found many times. This rearrangement joins TRBV2 to TRBJ1-6; a possible D gene is TRBD1 (5 bases). This CDR3 is built from 14 residues. In germline, CDR1 is SNHLY, CDR2 FYNNEI. V gave up 4 bases and J gave up 6 bases, with 10 bases separating them. The CDR3 reads CASSVGGSNSPLHF. For the CDR3, the DNA is TGTGCCAGCAGTGTGGGGGGGAGTAATTCACCCCTCCACTTT.

The V and J genes are TRBV7-2 and TRBJ2-2, with 8 bases aligning to TRBD2. Losses at the gene ends were 5 bases for V and 0 bases for J; bases not matched to a gene: 5. CDR1 is SGHTA, CDR2 FQGNSA, per germline. This CDR3 has 16 residues. CDR3 region: CASSPPGLANTGELFF. The DNA of the CDR3 is TGTGCCAGCAGCCCACCGGGACTAGCGAACACCGGGGAGCTGTTTTTT.

The chain combines TRBV9 with TRBJ2-3; D is perhaps TRBD1 (5 bases). Germline V CDR1 and CDR2: SGDLS, YYNGEE. This CDR3 has 15 amino acids. V was shortened by 0 bases and J by 5 bases, with 13 bases between the two germline ends. The DNA for the CDR3 is TGTGCCAGCAGCGTAGTAGTAACAGGAAGAGATACGCAGTATTTT. As protein: CASSVVVTGRDTQYF.

This clonotype has at least ten counts. The V and J genes are TRBV5-1 and TRBJ2-3; D is uncertain. Germline loops: CDR1 SGHRS, CDR2 YFSETQ. The CDR3 has 15 residues. Between the trimmed V and J ends, which lost 0 bases and 3 bases, there was a span of 11 bases. The CDR3 reads CASSLGQFGTDTQYF. The CDR3 nucleotides read TGCGCCAGCAGCTTGGGGCAGTTTGGGACAGATACGCAGTATTTT.